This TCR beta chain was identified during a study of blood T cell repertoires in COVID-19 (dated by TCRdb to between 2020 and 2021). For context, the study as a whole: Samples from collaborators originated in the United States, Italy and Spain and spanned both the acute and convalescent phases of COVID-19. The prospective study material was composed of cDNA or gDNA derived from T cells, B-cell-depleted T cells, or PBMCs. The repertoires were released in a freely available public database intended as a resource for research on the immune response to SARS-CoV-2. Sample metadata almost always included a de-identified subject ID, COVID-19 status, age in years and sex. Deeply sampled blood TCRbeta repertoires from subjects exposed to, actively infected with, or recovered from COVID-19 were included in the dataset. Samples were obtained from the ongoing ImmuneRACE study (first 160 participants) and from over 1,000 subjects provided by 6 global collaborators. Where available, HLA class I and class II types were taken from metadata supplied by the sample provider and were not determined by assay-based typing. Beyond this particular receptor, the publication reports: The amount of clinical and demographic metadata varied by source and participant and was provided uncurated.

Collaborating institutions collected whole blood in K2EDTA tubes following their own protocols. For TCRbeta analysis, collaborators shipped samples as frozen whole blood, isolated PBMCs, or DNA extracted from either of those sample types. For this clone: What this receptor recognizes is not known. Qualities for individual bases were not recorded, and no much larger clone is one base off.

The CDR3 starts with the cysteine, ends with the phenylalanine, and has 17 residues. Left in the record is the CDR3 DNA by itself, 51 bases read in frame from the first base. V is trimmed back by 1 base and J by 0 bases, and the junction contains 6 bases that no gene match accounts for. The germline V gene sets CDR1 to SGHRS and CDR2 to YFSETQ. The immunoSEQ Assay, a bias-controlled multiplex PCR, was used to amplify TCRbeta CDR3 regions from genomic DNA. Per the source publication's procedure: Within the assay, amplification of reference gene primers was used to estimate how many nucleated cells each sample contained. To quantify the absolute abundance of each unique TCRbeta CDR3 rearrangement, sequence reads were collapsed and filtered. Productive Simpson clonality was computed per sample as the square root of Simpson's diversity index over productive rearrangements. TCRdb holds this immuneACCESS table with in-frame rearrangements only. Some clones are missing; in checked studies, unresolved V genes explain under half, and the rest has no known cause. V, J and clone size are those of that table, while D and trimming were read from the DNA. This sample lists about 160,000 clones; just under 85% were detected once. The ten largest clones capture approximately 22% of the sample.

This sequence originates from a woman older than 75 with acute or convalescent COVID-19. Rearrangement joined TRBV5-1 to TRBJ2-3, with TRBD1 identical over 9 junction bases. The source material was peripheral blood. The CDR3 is CASSLTGGRGSTDTQYF. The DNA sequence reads TGCGCCAGCAGCTTGACAGGGGGCCGGGGTAGCACAGATACGCAGTATTTT.